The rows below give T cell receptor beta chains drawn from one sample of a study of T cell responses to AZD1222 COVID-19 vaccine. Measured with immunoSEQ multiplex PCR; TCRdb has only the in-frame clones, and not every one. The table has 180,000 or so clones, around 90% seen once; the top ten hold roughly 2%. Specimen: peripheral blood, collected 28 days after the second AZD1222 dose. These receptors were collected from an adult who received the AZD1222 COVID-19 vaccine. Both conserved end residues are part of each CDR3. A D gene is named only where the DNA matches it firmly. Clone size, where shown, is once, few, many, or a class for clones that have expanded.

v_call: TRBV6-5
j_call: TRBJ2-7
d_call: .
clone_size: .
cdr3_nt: TGTGCCAGCAGTTACGCCGGGACTCTGGGCTACGAGCAGTACTTC
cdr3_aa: CASSYAGTLGYEQYF

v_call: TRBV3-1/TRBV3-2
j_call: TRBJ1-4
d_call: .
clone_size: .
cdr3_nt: TGTGCCAGCAGCCAAGGTCCTAAACTGTTTTTT
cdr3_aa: CASSQGPKLFF

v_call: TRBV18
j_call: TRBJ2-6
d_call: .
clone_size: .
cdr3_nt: TGTGCCAGCTCACCGGGAGGCAGCATCTCTGGGGCCAACGTCCTGACTTTC
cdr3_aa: CASSPGGSISGANVLTF

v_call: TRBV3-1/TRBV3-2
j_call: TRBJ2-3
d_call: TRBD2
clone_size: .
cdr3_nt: TGTGCCAGCAGCCAAAGCGGGAGTACAGATACGCAGTATTTT
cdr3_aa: CASSQSGSTDTQYF

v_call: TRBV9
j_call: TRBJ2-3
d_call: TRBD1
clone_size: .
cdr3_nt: TGTGCCAGCAGCGTGGGGGACAGAAGCACAGATACGCAGTATTTT
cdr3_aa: CASSVGDRSTDTQYF

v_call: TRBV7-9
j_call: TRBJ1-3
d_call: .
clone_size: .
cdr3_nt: TGTGCCAGCAGCTTCCTAGTTGACTCTGGAAACACCATATATTTT
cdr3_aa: CASSFLVDSGNTIYF

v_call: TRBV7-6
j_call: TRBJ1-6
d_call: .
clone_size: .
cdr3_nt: TGTGCCAGCAGCCTCCAGGGCCGGTATATAGATTCACCCCTCCACTTT
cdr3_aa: CASSLQGRYIDSPLHF

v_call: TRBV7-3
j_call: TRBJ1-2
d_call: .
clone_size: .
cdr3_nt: TGTGCCAGCAGCTTAGGGAGCACAGGGATCGGCTACACCTTC
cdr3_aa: CASSLGSTGIGYTF

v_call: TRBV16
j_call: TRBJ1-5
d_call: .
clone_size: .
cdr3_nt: TGTGCCAGCAGCCATGACGACGAGGAGCCCCAGCATTTT
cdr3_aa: CASSHDDEEPQHF

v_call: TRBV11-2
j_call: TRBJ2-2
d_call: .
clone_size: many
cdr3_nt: TGTGCCACGAAGAGGCTAGCGACGAACACCGGGGAGCTGTTTTTT
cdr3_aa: CATKRLATNTGELFF

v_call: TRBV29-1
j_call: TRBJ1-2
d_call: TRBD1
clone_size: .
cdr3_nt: TGCAGCGTTGACCATTCCCCAGGACAGGGGAACTATGGCTACACCTTC
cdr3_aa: CSVDHSPGQGNYGYTF